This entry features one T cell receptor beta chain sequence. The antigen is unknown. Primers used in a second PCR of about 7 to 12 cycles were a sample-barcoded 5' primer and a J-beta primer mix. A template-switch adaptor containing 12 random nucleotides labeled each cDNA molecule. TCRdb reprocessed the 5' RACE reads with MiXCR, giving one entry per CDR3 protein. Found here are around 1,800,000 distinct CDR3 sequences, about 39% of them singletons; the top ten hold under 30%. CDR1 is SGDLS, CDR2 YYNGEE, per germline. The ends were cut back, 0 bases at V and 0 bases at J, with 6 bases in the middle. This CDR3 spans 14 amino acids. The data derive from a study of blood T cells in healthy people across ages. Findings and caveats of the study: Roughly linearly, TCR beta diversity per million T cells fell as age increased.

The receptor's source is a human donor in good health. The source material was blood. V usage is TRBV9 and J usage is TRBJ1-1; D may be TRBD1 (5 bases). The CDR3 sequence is CASSVGGVNTEAFF. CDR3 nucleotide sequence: TGTGCCAGCAGCGTAGGAGGGGTGAACACTGAAGCTTTCTTT.